The rows below give T cell receptor beta chains drawn from one sample of a study of T cells in Graves' hyperthyroidism and ophthalmopathy. A single record per CDR3 protein comes from TCRdb applying MiXCR to the multiplex PCR reads. The sample shows around 600,000 distinct CDR3 sequences, over 12% of them seen only once. Sequencing used blood. Receptors were obtained from a woman younger than 30 with Graves' ophthalmopathy. CDR3s include the opening cysteine and the closing phenylalanine or tryptophan. Fields, in order: clone size, D gene, J gene, V gene, CDR3 protein, CDR3 DNA. D genes are given only for firm matches. Some rows have no size entry. The others give once, few or many, or a class for an expanded clone.

clone_size: .; d_call: TRBD2; j_call: TRBJ2-1; v_call: TRBV12-5; cdr3_aa: CASGSPLAGAYNEQFF; cdr3_nt: TGTGCTAGTGGTTCCCCACTAGCGGGAGCCTACAATGAGCAGTTCTTC
clone_size: many; d_call: .; j_call: TRBJ1-1; v_call: TRBV20-1; cdr3_aa: CSATQGGTEAFF; cdr3_nt: TGCAGTGCTACCCAGGGTGGAACTGAAGCTTTCTTT
clone_size: .; d_call: .; j_call: TRBJ1-6; v_call: TRBV7-6; cdr3_aa: CASSPSTGPIDNSPLHF; cdr3_nt: TGTGCCAGCAGCCCGTCTACAGGGCCTATAGATAATTCACCCCTCCACTTT
clone_size: many; d_call: TRBD2; j_call: TRBJ2-1; v_call: TRBV29-1; cdr3_aa: CSVEATSGSSLRNEQFF; cdr3_nt: TGCAGCGTTGAGGCGACTAGCGGGAGTTCCTTACGCAATGAGCAGTTCTTC
clone_size: many; d_call: .; j_call: TRBJ2-1; v_call: TRBV12-3/TRBV12-4; cdr3_aa: CASQAGTGVYNEQFF; cdr3_nt: TGTGCCAGTCAAGCGGGGACAGGAGTCTACAATGAGCAGTTCTTC
clone_size: many; d_call: .; j_call: TRBJ2-1; v_call: TRBV6-2/TRBV6-3; cdr3_aa: CASSYSPTFYYNEQFF; cdr3_nt: TGTGCCAGCAGTTACTCGCCCACATTTTACTACAATGAGCAGTTCTTC
clone_size: many; d_call: TRBD1; j_call: TRBJ2-1; v_call: TRBV5-1; cdr3_aa: CASSRTGPHSYNEQFF; cdr3_nt: TGCGCCAGCAGCAGGACAGGCCCCCACTCCTACAATGAGCAGTTCTTC
clone_size: many; d_call: .; j_call: TRBJ1-2; v_call: TRBV6-1; cdr3_aa: CASSEGSQGSYYGYTF; cdr3_nt: TGTGCCAGCAGTGAAGGGTCGCAGGGGTCCTACTATGGCTACACCTTC
clone_size: .; d_call: TRBD1; j_call: TRBJ2-5; v_call: TRBV5-6; cdr3_aa: CASSQGQGIETQYF; cdr3_nt: TGTGCCAGCAGCCAGGGACAGGGGATCGAGACCCAGTACTTC
clone_size: few; d_call: .; j_call: TRBJ2-7; v_call: TRBV15; cdr3_aa: CATSRGASGGHEQYF; cdr3_nt: TGTGCCACCAGCAGAGGAGCATCGGGCGGGCACGAGCAGTACTTC
clone_size: .; d_call: .; j_call: TRBJ2-7; v_call: TRBV3-1; cdr3_aa: CASSRSDYIYEQYF; cdr3_nt: TGTGCCAGCAGCCGTTCGGACTACATCTACGAGCAGTACTTC
clone_size: .; d_call: .; j_call: TRBJ2-1; v_call: TRBV11-2; cdr3_aa: CASSQDPPHTGPGNEQFF; cdr3_nt: TGCGCCAGCAGCCAAGATCCCCCGCACACCGGGCCGGGGAATGAGCAGTTCTTC
clone_size: many; d_call: .; j_call: TRBJ1-2; v_call: TRBV24-1; cdr3_aa: CATSDSSSGGYGYTF; cdr3_nt: TGTGCCACCAGTGATTCCTCATCGGGTGGCTATGGCTACACCTTC
clone_size: .; d_call: .; j_call: TRBJ1-5; v_call: TRBV7-8; cdr3_aa: CASSLVEYNSNQPQHF; cdr3_nt: TGTGCCAGCAGCTTAGTCGAATACAATAGCAATCAGCCCCAGCATTTT
clone_size: many; d_call: .; j_call: TRBJ2-1; v_call: TRBV20-1; cdr3_aa: CSARVVLSYNEQFF; cdr3_nt: TGCAGTGCTAGAGTGGTACTTTCCTACAATGAGCAGTTCTTC
clone_size: many; d_call: .; j_call: TRBJ1-5; v_call: TRBV20-1; cdr3_aa: CSARGGVPNQPQHF; cdr3_nt: TGCAGTGCTAGAGGGGGGGTCCCAAATCAGCCCCAGCATTTT
clone_size: few; d_call: .; j_call: TRBJ2-1; v_call: TRBV14; cdr3_aa: CASSQSDSLGQTTIGGNEQFF; cdr3_nt: TGTGCCAGCAGTCAAAGCGACAGCCTAGGACAGACTACCATCGGGGGGAATGAGCAGTTCTTC
clone_size: many; d_call: .; j_call: TRBJ2-7; v_call: TRBV6-2/TRBV6-3; cdr3_aa: CASRDPGDEQYF; cdr3_nt: TGTGCCAGCAGGGATCCCGGAGACGAGCAGTACTTC
clone_size: .; d_call: .; j_call: TRBJ2-3; v_call: TRBV6-5; cdr3_aa: CASSYSGGVTQYF; cdr3_nt: TGTGCCAGCAGTTACTCGGGAGGCGTTACGCAGTATTTT
clone_size: few; d_call: .; j_call: TRBJ2-3; v_call: TRBV2; cdr3_aa: CASSVAGSDTQYF; cdr3_nt: TGTGCCAGCAGTGTGGCGGGATCCGATACGCAGTATTTT
clone_size: .; d_call: .; j_call: TRBJ1-1; v_call: TRBV4-2; cdr3_aa: CASSRGHQNTEAFF; cdr3_nt: TGTGCCAGCAGCCGCGGACATCAGAACACTGAAGCTTTCTTT
clone_size: many; d_call: .; j_call: TRBJ1-3; v_call: TRBV20-1; cdr3_aa: CSASRDSGNTIYF; cdr3_nt: TGCAGTGCTTCACGGGACTCTGGAAACACCATATATTTT
clone_size: many; d_call: TRBD1; j_call: TRBJ1-1; v_call: TRBV28; cdr3_aa: CASSSPGTVVEAFF; cdr3_nt: TGTGCCAGCAGTTCCCCCGGGACAGTTGTCGAAGCTTTCTTT
clone_size: .; d_call: .; j_call: TRBJ2-5; v_call: TRBV7-9; cdr3_aa: CASSQSLATQETQYF; cdr3_nt: TGCGCCAGCAGCCAATCACTAGCTACCCAAGAGACCCAGTACTTC
clone_size: many; d_call: TRBD1; j_call: TRBJ1-2; v_call: TRBV9; cdr3_aa: CASSAGQGHYGYTF; cdr3_nt: TGTGCCAGCAGCGCAGGACAGGGTCACTATGGCTACACCTTC
clone_size: many; d_call: .; j_call: TRBJ2-7; v_call: TRBV30; cdr3_aa: CAWSVPGREQYF; cdr3_nt: TGTGCCTGGAGTGTACCGGGGAGGGAGCAGTACTTC
clone_size: many; d_call: TRBD1; j_call: TRBJ1-2; v_call: TRBV13; cdr3_aa: CASSSGQASGGYTF; cdr3_nt: TGTGCCAGCAGCTCGGGACAGGCCTCCGGAGGCTACACCTTC
clone_size: .; d_call: TRBD1; j_call: TRBJ2-5; v_call: TRBV20-1; cdr3_aa: CSARGSSRTGGYVTSPETQYF; cdr3_nt: TGCAGTGCTAGGGGATCGTCTAGGACAGGGGGTTATGTTACCTCCCCGGAGACCCAGTACTTC
clone_size: once; d_call: .; j_call: TRBJ1-4; v_call: TRBV12-3/TRBV12-4; cdr3_aa: CASSLSWVREKLFF; cdr3_nt: TGTGCCAGCAGTTTATCTTGGGTGCGAGAAAAACTGTTTTTT
clone_size: .; d_call: TRBD1; j_call: TRBJ2-7; v_call: TRBV7-2; cdr3_aa: CASSTRQGTYEQYF; cdr3_nt: TGTGCCAGCAGCACAAGACAGGGGACCTACGAGCAGTACTTC
clone_size: .; d_call: .; j_call: TRBJ2-6; v_call: TRBV19; cdr3_aa: CASSIEGAGANVLTF; cdr3_nt: TGTGCCAGTAGTATCGAGGGGGCTGGGGCCAACGTCCTGACTTTC
clone_size: many; d_call: TRBD1; j_call: TRBJ1-5; v_call: TRBV6-1; cdr3_aa: CASQTSGGYQPQHF; cdr3_nt: TGTGCCAGCCAAACGTCAGGGGGCTATCAGCCCCAGCATTTT
clone_size: .; d_call: .; j_call: TRBJ2-7; v_call: TRBV2; cdr3_aa: CASSDLGILPGLEQYF; cdr3_nt: TGTGCCAGCAGTGACTTAGGGATACTTCCAGGGCTCGAGCAGTACTTC
clone_size: .; d_call: TRBD1; j_call: TRBJ1-2; v_call: TRBV19; cdr3_aa: CASSTGTGGGYGYTF; cdr3_nt: TGTGCCAGTAGTACCGGGACAGGGGGCGGATATGGCTACACCTTC
clone_size: many; d_call: .; j_call: TRBJ2-1; v_call: TRBV7-6; cdr3_aa: CASSFGLYNEQFF; cdr3_nt: TGTGCCAGCAGCTTTGGTCTCTACAATGAGCAGTTCTTC
clone_size: .; d_call: TRBD2; j_call: TRBJ2-1; v_call: TRBV12-3/TRBV12-4; cdr3_aa: CASSGGRYWGYNEQFF; cdr3_nt: TGTGCCAGCAGTGGCGGGAGGTATTGGGGGTACAATGAGCAGTTCTTC
clone_size: .; d_call: .; j_call: TRBJ2-7; v_call: TRBV3-1; cdr3_aa: CASSLDSGGQGEQYF; cdr3_nt: TGTGCCAGCAGCCTGGACTCCGGAGGGCAGGGCGAGCAGTACTTC
clone_size: many; d_call: TRBD2; j_call: TRBJ2-1; v_call: TRBV6-1; cdr3_aa: CASSLQAGGRWNEQFF; cdr3_nt: TGTGCCAGCAGTTTACAAGCGGGAGGTAGATGGAATGAGCAGTTCTTC
clone_size: .; d_call: .; j_call: TRBJ1-2; v_call: TRBV14; cdr3_aa: CASSQDREDYGYTF; cdr3_nt: TGTGCCAGCAGCCAAGACAGGGAAGACTATGGCTACACCTTC
clone_size: few; d_call: .; j_call: TRBJ2-3; v_call: TRBV4-2; cdr3_aa: CASSPAAGFDTQYF; cdr3_nt: TGTGCCAGCAGCCCCGCTGCGGGATTCGATACGCAGTATTTT
clone_size: many; d_call: .; j_call: TRBJ2-3; v_call: TRBV4-3; cdr3_aa: CASSKSTSDTQYF; cdr3_nt: TGCGCCAGCAGCAAATCGACGTCAGATACGCAGTATTTT
clone_size: many; d_call: TRBD1; j_call: TRBJ1-1; v_call: TRBV7-9; cdr3_aa: CASYRGGGTEAFF; cdr3_nt: TGTGCCAGTTACAGGGGTGGAGGCACTGAAGCTTTCTTT
clone_size: many; d_call: .; j_call: TRBJ1-1; v_call: TRBV20-1; cdr3_aa: CSARNWEGVNTEAFF; cdr3_nt: TGCAGTGCTAGAAATTGGGAAGGGGTGAACACTGAAGCTTTCTTT
clone_size: .; d_call: .; j_call: TRBJ1-5; v_call: TRBV18; cdr3_aa: CASSSAGSYSNQPQHF; cdr3_nt: TGTGCCAGCTCATCTGCGGGTTCCTATAGCAATCAGCCCCAGCATTTT
clone_size: .; d_call: TRBD1; j_call: TRBJ1-5; v_call: TRBV18; cdr3_aa: CASSPGPDRKNQPQHF; cdr3_nt: TGTGCCAGCTCACCCGGCCCGGACAGGAAAAATCAGCCCCAGCATTTT
clone_size: .; d_call: .; j_call: TRBJ2-5; v_call: TRBV5-5; cdr3_aa: CASSPTGSRETQYF; cdr3_nt: TGTGCCAGCAGCCCCACGGGTTCCCGCGAGACCCAGTACTTC
clone_size: few; d_call: .; j_call: TRBJ1-3; v_call: TRBV12-5; cdr3_aa: CASGFSTGQRGNTIYF; cdr3_nt: TGTGCTAGTGGTTTTTCTACCGGACAGCGAGGAAACACCATATATTTT
clone_size: many; d_call: TRBD1; j_call: TRBJ1-2; v_call: TRBV27; cdr3_aa: CASSPAGGIDGYTF; cdr3_nt: TGTGCCAGCAGTCCGGCAGGGGGCATCGATGGCTACACCTTC
clone_size: few; d_call: TRBD1; j_call: TRBJ1-5; v_call: TRBV27; cdr3_aa: CASSFRGVNQPQHF; cdr3_nt: TGTGCCAGCAGTTTCAGGGGGGTGAACCAGCCCCAGCATTTT
clone_size: many; d_call: TRBD2; j_call: TRBJ2-1; v_call: TRBV11-2; cdr3_aa: CASSIVSGPRGGNEQFF; cdr3_nt: TGTGCCAGCAGCATCGTTAGCGGGCCACGGGGGGGCAATGAGCAGTTCTTC
clone_size: many; d_call: .; j_call: TRBJ1-1; v_call: TRBV28; cdr3_aa: CASRVGGTEAFF; cdr3_nt: TGTGCCAGCCGGGTAGGCGGCACTGAAGCTTTCTTT
clone_size: .; d_call: .; j_call: TRBJ2-1; v_call: TRBV12-3/TRBV12-4; cdr3_aa: CASSGASNEQFF; cdr3_nt: TGTGCCAGCTCGGGGGCTTCCAATGAGCAGTTCTTC